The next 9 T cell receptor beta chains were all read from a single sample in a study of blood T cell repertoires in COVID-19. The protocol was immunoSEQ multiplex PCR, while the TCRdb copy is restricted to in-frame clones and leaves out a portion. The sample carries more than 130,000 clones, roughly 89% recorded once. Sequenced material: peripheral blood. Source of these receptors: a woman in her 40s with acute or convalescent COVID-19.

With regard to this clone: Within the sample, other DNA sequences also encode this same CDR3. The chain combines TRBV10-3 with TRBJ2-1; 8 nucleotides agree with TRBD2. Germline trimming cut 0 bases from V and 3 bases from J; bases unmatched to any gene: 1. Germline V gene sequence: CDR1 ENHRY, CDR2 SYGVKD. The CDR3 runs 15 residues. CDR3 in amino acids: CAISESSGGYNEQFF. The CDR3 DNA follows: TGTGCCATCAGTGAGTCAAGCGGGGGCTACAATGAGCAGTTCTTC.

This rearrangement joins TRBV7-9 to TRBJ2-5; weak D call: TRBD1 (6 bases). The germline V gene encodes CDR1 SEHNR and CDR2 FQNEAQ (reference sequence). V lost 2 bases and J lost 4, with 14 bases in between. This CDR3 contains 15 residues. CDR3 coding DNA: TGTGCCAGCAGCTTAAACAACAGGGTAGGAGAGACCCAGTACTTC. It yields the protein CASSLNNRVGETQYF.

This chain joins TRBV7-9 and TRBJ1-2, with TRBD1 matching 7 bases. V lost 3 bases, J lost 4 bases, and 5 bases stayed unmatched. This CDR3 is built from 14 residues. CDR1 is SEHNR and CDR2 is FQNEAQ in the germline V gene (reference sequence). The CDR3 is CASSLPGGRYGYTF. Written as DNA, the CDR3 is TGTGCCAGCAGCTTGCCAGGGGGGCGCTATGGCTACACCTTC.

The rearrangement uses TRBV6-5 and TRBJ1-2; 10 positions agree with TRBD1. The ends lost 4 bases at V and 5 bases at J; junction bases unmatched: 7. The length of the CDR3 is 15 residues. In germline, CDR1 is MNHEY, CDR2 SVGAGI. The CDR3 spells CASSSSGQGIYGYTF. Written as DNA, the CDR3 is TGTGCCAGCAGTTCCTCGGGACAGGGGATTTATGGCTACACCTTC.

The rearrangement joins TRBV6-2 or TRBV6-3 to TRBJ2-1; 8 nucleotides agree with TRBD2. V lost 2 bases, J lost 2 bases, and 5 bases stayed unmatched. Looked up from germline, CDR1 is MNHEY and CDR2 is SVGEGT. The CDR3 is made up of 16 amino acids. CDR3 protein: CASSYVVAGTYNEQFF. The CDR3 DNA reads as TGTGCCAGCAGTTACGTGGTAGCGGGAACCTACAATGAGCAGTTCTTC.

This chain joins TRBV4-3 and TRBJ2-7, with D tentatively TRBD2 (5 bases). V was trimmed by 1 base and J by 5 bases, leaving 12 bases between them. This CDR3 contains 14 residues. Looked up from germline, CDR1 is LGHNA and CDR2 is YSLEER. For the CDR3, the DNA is TGCGCCAGCAGCCAAGTTGAGGGAATGAACGAGCAGTACTTC. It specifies CASSQVEGMNEQYF.

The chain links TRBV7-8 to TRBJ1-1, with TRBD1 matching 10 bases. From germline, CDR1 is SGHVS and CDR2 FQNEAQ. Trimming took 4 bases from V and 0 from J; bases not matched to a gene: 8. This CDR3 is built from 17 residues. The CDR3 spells CASSWTGGRVMNTEAFF. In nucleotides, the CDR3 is TGTGCCAGCAGCTGGACAGGGGGACGCGTTATGAACACTGAAGCTTTCTTT.

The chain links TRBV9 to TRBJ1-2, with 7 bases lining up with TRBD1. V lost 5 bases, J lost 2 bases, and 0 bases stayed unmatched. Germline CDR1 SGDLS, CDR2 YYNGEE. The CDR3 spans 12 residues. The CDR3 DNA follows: TGTGCCAGCAGGGGACAGAACTATGGCTACACCTTC. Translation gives CASRGQNYGYTF.

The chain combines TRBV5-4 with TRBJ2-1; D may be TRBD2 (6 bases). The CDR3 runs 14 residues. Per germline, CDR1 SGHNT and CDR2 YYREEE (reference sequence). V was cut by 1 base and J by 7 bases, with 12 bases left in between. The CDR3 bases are TGTGCCAGCAGCTTGTTTGCGGGACTGAATGAGCAGTTCTTC. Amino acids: CASSLFAGLNEQFF.